Presented here are 2 T cell receptor beta chains from one specimen sequenced in a study of blood T cell repertoires in COVID-19. Sequencing was performed with immunoSEQ multiplex PCR; in TCRdb, only in-frame clones are kept and a portion is missing. The sample shows 200,000 or so clones, about four fifths of them seen only once. The specimen sequenced was peripheral blood. These TCRs come from a woman in her thirties or forties with acute or convalescent COVID-19.

The V and J genes are TRBV5-8 and TRBJ2-7; the D gene is possibly TRBD1 (6 bases). The germline V gene has CDR1 SGHTS and CDR2 YDEGEE. Trimming removed 4 bases from V and 7 bases from J, with 15 bases in between. This CDR3 region has 13 residues. In DNA, the CDR3 is TGTGCCAGCAGCCGCCCGGGTAGGGGGGAGCAGTACTTC. Translating it yields CASSRPGRGEQYF.

V usage is TRBV6-5 and J usage is TRBJ1-2, with 10 bases fitting TRBD1. V dropped 6 bases and J dropped 8; count of bases not matched to a gene: 6. CDR3 length equals 13 residues. Per the germline V gene, CDR1 is MNHEY and CDR2 is SVGAGI. The CDR3 DNA reads as TGTGCCAGCAGGAAAGGGACAGGGGTAGGCTACACCTTC. Translating gives CASRKGTGVGYTF.